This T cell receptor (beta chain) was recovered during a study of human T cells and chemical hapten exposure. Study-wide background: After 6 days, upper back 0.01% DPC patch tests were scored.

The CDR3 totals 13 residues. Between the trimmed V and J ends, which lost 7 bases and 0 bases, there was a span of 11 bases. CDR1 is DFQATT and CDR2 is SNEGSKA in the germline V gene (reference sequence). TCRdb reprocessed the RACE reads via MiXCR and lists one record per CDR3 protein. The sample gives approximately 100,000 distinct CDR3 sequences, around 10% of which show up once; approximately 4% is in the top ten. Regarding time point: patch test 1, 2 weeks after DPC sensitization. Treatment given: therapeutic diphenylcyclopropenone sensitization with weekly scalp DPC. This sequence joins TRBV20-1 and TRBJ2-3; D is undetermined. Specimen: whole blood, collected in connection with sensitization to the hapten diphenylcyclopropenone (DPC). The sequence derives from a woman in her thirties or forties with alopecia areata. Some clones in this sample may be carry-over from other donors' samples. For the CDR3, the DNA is TGCAGTGGTCTATCCCATAGCACAGATACGCAGTATTTT. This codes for CSGLSHSTDTQYF.